This entry features one TCR beta chain sequence. Its antigen is unidentified. Naive CD4+ cells were CD45RA-selected; the remaining cells were memory. Between the trimmed V and J ends, which lost 4 bases and 11 bases, there was a span of 20 bases. Germline CDR1 SGHTA, CDR2 FQGNSA. The CDR3 has 14 amino acids. Only in-frame clones appear in the TCRdb table, and some are missing; sequencing was by immunoSEQ multiplex PCR. The sample consists of roughly 1.5 million clones, 98% of them appearing once. This specimen belongs to a study of shared clonotypes between healthy human individuals. Overall study findings and caveats: In having few donors, the study represented limited genetic and exposure-history diversity. Investigators expected sequencing depth to affect clonotype sharing among donors.

This chain uses TRBV7-2 with TRBJ1-1; D is perhaps TRBD1 (5 bases). The sequenced sample consisted of naive CD4+ T cells sorted from blood. Subset in this sample: CD45RA+ positively selected. The source is a man aged 25 to 40 in good health. The CDR3 region is CASSSPGLPAEAFF. For the CDR3, the DNA is TGTGCCAGCAGCTCCCCGGGGCTTCCGGCGGAGGCTTTCTTT.